The 12 T cell receptor beta chains below were found in one sample sequenced in a study of OX40 agonist ivuxolimab in advanced cancers. Method: immunoSEQ multiplex PCR; TCRdb's copy keeps in-frame clones and lacks some. The repertoire consists of around 84,000 clones, with around 92% occurring once and the leading ten covering around 10%. The specimen was CD4+ or CD8+ T cells sorted from blood, collected in a trial of the OX40 agonist ivuxolimab. Receptors were obtained from an adult with an advanced solid tumor such as melanoma, head and neck, liver or kidney cancer.

The gene calls are TRBV11-2 and TRBJ2-1, with D maybe TRBD2 (6 bases). The CDR3 totals 19 residues. Trimming pared 1 base from V and 0 bases from J, leaving 19 bases between. Germline V lookup: CDR1 SGHAT, CDR2 FQNNGV. In DNA, the CDR3 is TGTGCCAGCAGCTTAGGTTATGGAGGGACCTCGGGCTCCTACAATGAGCAGTTCTTC. As protein: CASSLGYGGTSGSYNEQFF. Full variable domain (outside the CDR3, taken from reference TRBV11-2 and TRBJ2-1): EAGVAQSPRYKIIEKRQSVAFWCNPISGHATLYWYQQILGQGPKLLIQFQNNGVVDDSQLPKDRFSAERLKGVDSTLKIQPAKLEDSAVYLCASSLGYGGTSGSYNEQFFGPGTRLTVL.

The V and J genes are TRBV30 and TRBJ2-7, with D possibly matching TRBD1 (6 bases). Germline V gives CDR1 GTSNPN, CDR2 SVGIG (reference sequence). This CDR3 has 13 residues. Trimming took 0 bases from V and 5 from J, leaving 11 bases between them. The CDR3 DNA follows: TGTGCCTGGAGTGTAGGCAGGGGAAACGAGCAGTACTTC. Encoded protein: CAWSVGRGNEQYF.

This sequence joins TRBV19 and TRBJ2-1; D is unresolved. Germline lookup yields CDR1 LNHDA and CDR2 SQIVND (reference sequence). This CDR3 region has 14 residues. Trimming took 1 base from V and 3 from J, leaving 7 bases between them. CDR3 DNA: TGTGCCAGTAGTATAGGGCTAGTCTACAATGAGCAGTTCTTC. The encoded protein is CASSIGLVYNEQFF.

The table lists this clone with a count of one. This chain links TRBV9 with TRBJ2-7; D is possibly TRBD1 (6 bases). The CDR3 runs to 14 residues. The V gene's germline CDR1 is SGDLS and CDR2 YYNGEE. V was pared by 0 bases and J by 0 bases, with 7 bases between. The CDR3 DNA reads TGTGCCAGCAGCGTAGGGGGGCTCTCCTACGAGCAGTACTTC. Its protein is CASSVGGLSYEQYF.

This rearrangement joins TRBV4-1 to TRBJ1-2; D gene uncertain. V was clipped by 4 bases and J by 4 bases, with 19 bases between them. Germline assignment: CDR1 MGHRA and CDR2 YSYEKL. The CDR3 consists of 16 residues. The CDR3, as DNA: TGCGCCAGCAGCCTCTCTCAGACCGCTCTGATCTATGGCTACACCTTC. It is translated as CASSLSQTALIYGYTF.

The rearrangement links TRBV10-3 to TRBJ2-5; possibly TRBD2 for D (5 bases). The CDR3 is made up of 15 amino acids. The germline V gene has CDR1 ENHRY and CDR2 SYGVKD. V lost 3 bases, J lost 2 bases, and 13 bases lay in between. As DNA, the CDR3 is TGTGCCATCAGTGATGCGCTGACGGGGCAAGAGACCCAGTACTTC. Residues: CAISDALTGQETQYF.

This chain connects TRBV9 to TRBJ2-1, with D hard to call. Trimming took 3 bases from V and 4 from J, leaving 8 bases between them. This CDR3 has 13 residues. The germline V gene has CDR1 SGDLS and CDR2 YYNGEE. The CDR3 protein is CASSGEIYNEQFF. CDR3 DNA: TGTGCCAGCAGCGGAGAGATTTACAATGAGCAGTTCTTC.

The CDR3 is CASSESGQGAHEQYF. In nucleotides, the CDR3 is TGCGCCAGCAGTGAGTCTGGGCAGGGGGCACACGAGCAGTACTTC. The chain links TRBV10-2 to TRBJ2-7; 8 bases line up with TRBD1. In germline, CDR1 is WSHSY, CDR2 SAAADI. The CDR3 extends over 15 amino acids. V dropped 0 bases and J dropped 5; count of bases not matched to a gene: 6.

This clone was counted a single time. The DNA for the CDR3 is TGTGCCTACATTTGGCAGGTTAACACCGGGGAGCTGTTTTTT. Encoded protein: CAYIWQVNTGELFF. J is TRBJ2-2 and V is TRBV2, with D unresolved. The germline CDR1 and CDR2 sequences are SNHLY and FYNNEI. This CDR3 is 14 amino acids long. V was clipped by 11 bases and J by 2 bases, with 15 bases between them. Complete variable domain (other parts from reference TRBV2 and TRBJ2-2): EPEVTQTPSHQVTQMGQEVILRCVPISNHLYFYWYRQILGQKVEFLVSFYNNEISEKSEIFDDQFSVERPDGSNFTLKIRSTKLEDSAMYFCAYIWQVNTGELFFGEGSRLTVL.

V usage is TRBV9 and J usage is TRBJ2-7; D may be TRBD1 (5 bases). This CDR3 spans 14 amino acids. The V gene lost 0 bases and the J gene lost 2 bases, with 9 bases spanning the gap. Looked up from germline, CDR1 is SGDLS and CDR2 is YYNGEE. The CDR3 nucleotides are TGTGCCAGCAGCGTAGATGGCAGGGCCTACGAGCAGTACTTC. Its translation is CASSVDGRAYEQYF.

This chain uses TRBV4-1 with TRBJ2-5; either TRBD1 or TRBD2 may fit D (5 bases each). V lost 0 bases and J lost 5, with 13 bases in between. Germline CDR1 reads MGHRA; CDR2 reads YSYEKL. This CDR3 region has 15 residues. CDR3 nucleotides: TGCGCCAGCAGCCAAGATCGGGGCCCCGGGGAGACCCAGTACTTC. Its translation: CASSQDRGPGETQYF.

The chain couples TRBV5-1 to TRBJ2-7, with a weak D call TRBD1 (7 bases). Trimming removed 4 bases from V and 3 bases from J, with 20 bases in between. CDR1 is SGHRS and CDR2 is YFSETQ in the germline V gene. This CDR3 is 16 amino acids long. The CDR3 protein is CASSPGTVAGGYEQYF. As DNA, the CDR3 is TGCGCCAGCAGCCCAGGGACAGTGGCCGGGGGCTACGAGCAGTACTTC.